This TCR beta chain originates from a study of blood T cell repertoires in COVID-19. Study-wide context: Material from acute and convalescent COVID-19 was sourced from the United States, Italy and Spain. Sources were T cells, B-cell-depleted T cells, or PBMCs; the material itself was cDNA or gDNA.

In the study's own analysis: Reference gene primer amplification gave estimated nucleated cell counts. Assay: immunoSEQ multiplex PCR; the TCRdb copy retains only in-frame clones and omits some. From that table come the V and J calls and clone size; the DNA was used to work out D and trimming. The table has 100,000 to 150,000 clones, approximately 87% seen once. Sequenced material: peripheral blood. The sequence came from a woman aged 45-65 years with acute or convalescent COVID-19.

This CDR3 reads CASHGGFIAGGSNTGELFF. CDR3 sequence (DNA): TGTGCCAGCCACGGGGGTTTTATAGCGGGAGGTTCGAACACCGGGGAGCTGTTTTTT. V is TRBV12-1 and J is TRBJ2-2; TRBD2, the D gene given by the table, was not confirmed from the DNA. TRBV12-1 is a pseudogene segment. This CDR3 spans 19 amino acids.